This record covers a single T cell receptor beta chain. The antigen is undetermined. The authors made TCR cDNA by 5'RACE template switching, adding a universal primer site and UMIs. TCRdb redid the calling of the 5' RACE reads with MiXCR, one entry per CDR3 protein. The sample lists a few hundred thousand distinct CDR3 sequences, approximately 19% seen once, with roughly a sixth in the top ten. This sample is drawn from a study of T cells after yellow fever vaccination. Overall study context: SMART-Seq v4 Ultra Low Input served to prepare low-cell-number fractions. Notes on the study in general: It was a small share of clonotypes that appeared in both CD4 and CD8 compartments.

This CDR3 spans 12 amino acids. Trimming removed 6 bases from V and 0 bases from J, with 5 bases in between. Looked up from germline, CDR1 is SGHNT and CDR2 is YENEEA. The sequence was obtained from a man between 18 and 29 years old who received the YFV17D yellow fever vaccine. The material sequenced was PBMCs, taken before the yellow fever booster vaccination. This rearrangement joins TRBV11-3 to TRBJ2-5; D uncertain. Written as DNA, the CDR3 is TGTGCCAGCAGGGGTAACCAAGAGACCCAGTACTTC. Protein product: CASRGNQETQYF.